These 3 T cell receptor beta chains were sequenced from one sample in a study of T cell responses to AZD1222 COVID-19 vaccine. Generated by immunoSEQ multiplex PCR, the TCRdb table keeps only in-frame clones and is missing some. This sample has about 140,000 clones; 85% to 90% occur once, and the top ten carry 3.1%. The sample consisted of peripheral blood, taken 28 days after the second AZD1222 dose. The receptors come from an adult who received the AZD1222 COVID-19 vaccine.

The chain has TRBV2 and TRBJ2-3; possible D gene TRBD2, 7 bases. The CDR3 consists of 15 residues. CDR1 is SNHLY and CDR2 is FYNNEI in the germline V gene. Deletions cut 7 bases from V and 4 bases from J, with 18 bases between. The CDR3 DNA is TGTGCCAGCAAGGGGACGGGGGGCTCCGCAGATACGCAGTATTTT. The encoded protein is CASKGTGGSADTQYF.

This chain connects TRBV10-1 to TRBJ2-7; D may be TRBD1 or TRBD2 (5 bases each). The CDR3 length is 15 residues. Per the germline V gene, CDR1 is WNHNN and CDR2 is SYGVQD (reference sequence). Between the trimmed V and J ends, which lost 11 bases and 0 bases, there was a span of 20 bases. CDR3 coding DNA: TGCGCCGGCGAAATGGGACGCTCGAGCTCCTACGAGCAGTACTTC. It specifies CAGEMGRSSSYEQYF.

The genes are TRBV12-3 or TRBV12-4 and TRBJ2-1; TRBD1 aligns across 7 bases. This CDR3 spans 13 amino acids. J gave up 8 bases and V 5 bases, and 6 bases lay outside the gene matches. CDR3 protein: CASSRQGEDEQFF. CDR3 sequence (DNA): TGTGCCAGCAGTAGACAGGGTGAGGATGAGCAGTTCTTC.